The present T cell receptor beta chain was sequenced within a study of PD-1 blockade in classical Hodgkin lymphoma. Clones were read by immunoSEQ multiplex PCR, and TCRdb kept only the in-frame ones, dropping some. Here the sample spans about 110,000 clones, about 88% being singletons. Patients all relapsed after autologous stem cell transplantation, and there was variation in brentuximab vedotin exposure. Trimming shortened V by 5 bases and J by 4 bases, and 5 bases separated the two germline ends. The germline CDR1 and CDR2 sequences are SQVTM and ANQGSEA. The CDR3 is made up of 10 amino acids. The chain is built from TRBV29-1 and TRBJ1-2; D is unresolved. The sample in question was peripheral blood mononuclear cells (PBMCs), obtained before the second cycle of nivolumab. The receptor's source is a human donor with classical Hodgkin lymphoma. DNA for the CDR3: TGCAGCGTTAATTTCTATGGCTACACCTTC. Its protein is CSVNFYGYTF.